These 14 T cell receptor beta chains were all obtained from the same sample, sequenced in a study of T-cell reconstitution after alpha-beta-depleted transplantation in children. Unique molecular identifiers were incorporated into the prepared TCRbeta library. TCRdb re-derived calls from the PCR reads in MiXCR, one entry per CDR3 protein. Among approximately 500,000 distinct CDR3 sequences listed, 25% to 30% were seen once. The sequenced sample was PBMCs, obtained before TCRalphabeta/CD19-depleted stem cell transplant. These receptors all stem from a boy younger than two with Wiskott-Aldrich syndrome, due to receive a stem cell transplant.

The J gene is TRBJ1-1, the V gene TRBV20-1; 7 nucleotides line up with TRBD1. CDR1 and CDR2 (germline): DFQATT, SNEGSKA (reference sequence). With V trimmed by 1 base and J by 11 bases, 4 bases remained unmatched. The CDR3 contains 11 residues. CDR3 loop: CSARATGDAFF. The CDR3 DNA reads TGCAGTGCTAGAGCCACAGGGGACGCTTTCTTT.

This chain uses TRBV24-1 with TRBJ2-7; TRBD2 might be the D (6 bases). This CDR3 has 11 amino acids. Germline V CDR1 and CDR2: KGHDR, SFDVKD. The V end was cut by 5 bases, the J end by 5 bases, with 6 bases between. CDR3 sequence (DNA): TGTGCCACCAGTGGCGGGGACGAGCAGTACTTC. Protein product: CATSGGDEQYF.

The V call is TRBV30, the J call TRBJ1-5; D call uncertain. Germline CDR1 reads GTSNPN; CDR2 reads SVGIG (reference sequence). The V end lost 4 bases, the J end lost 0 bases, and 7 bases lay between the germline ends. The CDR3 contains 13 residues. The CDR3 DNA follows: TGTGCCTGGAACGACAATAGCAATCAGCCCCAGCATTTT. It specifies CAWNDNSNQPQHF.

The chain combines TRBV4-1 with TRBJ2-1; no reliable D call. The CDR3 loop spans 17 amino acids. Trimming left V 3 bases short and J 0 bases short, with 15 bases between. The germline V gene has CDR1 MGHRA and CDR2 YSYEKL. The CDR3 DNA is TGCGCCAGCAGCCAGATTTCAGCGCGTAGCTCCTACAATGAGCAGTTCTTC. Residues: CASSQISARSSYNEQFF.

This rearrangement joins TRBV29-1 to TRBJ1-4; D remains unclear. There are 13 residues in the CDR3. Germline lookup yields CDR1 SQVTM and CDR2 ANQGSEA. Trimming took 4 bases from V and 5 from J, leaving 11 bases between them. CDR3 DNA sequence: TGCAGCGTTGTTCCACAAGGAAATGAAAAACTGTTTTTT. Its translation is CSVVPQGNEKLFF.

This chain joins TRBV20-1 and TRBJ2-1; D uncertain. Germline V lookup: CDR1 DFQATT, CDR2 SNEGSKA (reference sequence). The V end lost 0 bases, the J end lost 12 bases, and 12 bases lay between the germline ends. CDR3 size: 12 residues. The CDR3 bases are TGCAGTGCTAGAGAATCTGGCCGGAGGCAGTTCTTC. The encoded protein is CSARESGRRQFF.

This rearrangement joins TRBV20-1 to TRBJ1-5, with D unresolved. The CDR3 is 12 residues long. The germline V and J ends were trimmed by 1 base and 6 bases, with 7 bases remaining between them. CDR1 and CDR2 (germline): DFQATT, SNEGSKA (reference sequence). The CDR3 coding sequence is TGCAGTGCTAGAGGCCAAGGTCAGCCCCAGCATTTT. Encoded protein: CSARGQGQPQHF.

The chain is built from TRBV27 and TRBJ2-1; the match to TRBD2 covers 8 bases. Germline V gives CDR1 MNHEY, CDR2 SMNVEV (reference sequence). V shed 5 bases and J 15 bases; nucleotides not matched to a gene: 12. This CDR3 is 13 amino acids long. In DNA form, the CDR3 reads TGTGCCAGCAGTCTTGCGGGAGGCCCCAGTTGGTTCTTC. It codes for CASSLAGGPSWFF.

V is TRBV12-3 or TRBV12-4 and J is TRBJ1-2; tentative D call: TRBD1 (5 bases). Trimming removed 6 bases from V and 3 bases from J, with 20 bases in between. This CDR3 comprises 16 residues. CDR3 in amino acids: CASRAEGGTEYYGYTF. For the CDR3, the DNA is TGTGCCAGCAGAGCCGAAGGTGGGACGGAGTACTATGGCTACACCTTC.

The chain employs TRBV5-1 and TRBJ2-5, with TRBD2 as a possible D gene (5 bases). The CDR3 is made up of 15 amino acids. The germline V and J ends were trimmed by 3 bases and 5 bases, with 17 bases remaining between them. Looked up from germline, CDR1 is SGHRS and CDR2 is YFSETQ. CDR3 sequence (DNA): TGCGCCAGCAGCTCTCGCTATCCTGGCGGGGAGACCCAGTACTTC. Encoded protein: CASSSRYPGGETQYF.

Only a few counts were recorded for this clonotype. The chain uses TRBV5-1 and TRBJ1-1, with 7 bases matching TRBD1. Per germline, CDR1 SGHRS and CDR2 YFSETQ. Trimming removed 4 bases from V and 1 base from J; junction bases left unmatched: 4. The CDR3 is 14 residues long. The CDR3 sequence: CASSVGQKNTEAFF. For the CDR3, the DNA is TGCGCCAGCAGCGTGGGACAGAAGAACACTGAAGCTTTCTTT. Variable domain in full (rest from reference TRBV5-1 and TRBJ1-1): KAGVTQTPRYLIKTRGQQVTLSCSPISGHRSVSWYQQTPGQGLQFLFEYFSETQRNKGNFPGRFSGRQFSNSRSEMNVSTLELGDSALYLCASSVGQKNTEAFFGQGTRLTVV.

This clonotype has a handful of counts. The chain carries TRBV7-6 and TRBJ2-7, with 10 positions matching TRBD2. CDR1 and CDR2 (germline): SGHVS, FNYEAQ. V lost 4 bases and J lost 6; bases outside the gene matches: 12. CDR3 length: 16 amino acids. The CDR3 nucleotides are TGTGCCAGCAGCTCGCAATCCGGGACTAGCGTCCGCGAGCAGTACTTC. Translated, it gives CASSSQSGTSVREQYF. The full variable domain, in which reference TRBV7-6 and TRBJ2-7 provide the parts outside the CDR3, is GAGVSQSPRYKVTKRGQDVALRCDPISGHVSLYWYRQALGQGPEFLTYFNYEAQQDKSGLPNDRFSAERPEGSISTLTIQRTEQRDSAMYRCASSSQSGTSVREQYFGPGTRLTVT.

The chain carries TRBV19 and TRBJ2-1; TRBD2 matches at 11 bases. The junction had 12 bases not matched to a gene; V was cut back by 9 bases and J by 8 bases. Looked up from germline, CDR1 is LNHDA and CDR2 is SQIVND (reference sequence). This CDR3 comprises 15 residues. The CDR3 region has the DNA TGTGCCAGCTCAATAGCGGGAGGGCCGCTCCATGAGCAGTTCTTC. It codes for CASSIAGGPLHEQFF. Variable domain in full (rest from reference TRBV19 and TRBJ2-1): DGGITQSPKYLFRKEGQNVTLSCEQNLNHDAMYWYRQDPGQGLRLIYYSQIVNDFQKGDIAEGYSVSREKKESFPLTVTSAQKNPTAFYLCASSIAGGPLHEQFFGPGTRLTVL.

This CDR3 reads CAISENRGNTDTQYF. In nucleotides, the CDR3 is TGTGCCATCAGTGAAAACAGGGGAAACACAGATACGCAGTATTTT. This chain uses TRBV10-3 with TRBJ2-3; TRBD1 matches 7 bases. The V gene's germline CDR1 is ENHRY and CDR2 SYGVKD. The V and J ends lost 3 bases and 2 bases, in that order; junction bases with no gene match: 5. The CDR3 has 15 amino acids.